This T cell receptor beta chain was identified in a study of shared clonotypes between healthy human individuals. Whole-study results and caveats: The small donor group covered limited genetic and exposure diversity.

A word on this clone: What it binds is unknown.

On sorted subsets, replicate PCRs used about 200 ng DNA, or 25,000 to 35,000 T cell genomes. Libraries were prepared by immunoSEQ multiplex PCR; TCRdb keeps only in-frame clonotypes and omits some of them. The sample includes roughly 520,000 clones, about 96% of them seen just once. Germline CDR1 SNHLY, CDR2 FYNNEI. J lost 4 bases, V lost 6 bases, and 7 bases had no gene match. This CDR3 is built from 15 residues. Only Caucasian adults living in Nashville, Tennessee served as donors. This sequence was found in a woman aged 25-40 years in good health. Sequencing was carried out using naive CD4+ T cells sorted from blood. Noted subset: CD45RA+ positively selected. This chain connects TRBV2 to TRBJ2-7, with 12 bases identical to TRBD2. The CDR3 DNA reads as TGTGCCAGCAGAAGACTAGCGGGAGTGAAATACGAGCAGTACTTC. It encodes CASRRLAGVKYEQYF.